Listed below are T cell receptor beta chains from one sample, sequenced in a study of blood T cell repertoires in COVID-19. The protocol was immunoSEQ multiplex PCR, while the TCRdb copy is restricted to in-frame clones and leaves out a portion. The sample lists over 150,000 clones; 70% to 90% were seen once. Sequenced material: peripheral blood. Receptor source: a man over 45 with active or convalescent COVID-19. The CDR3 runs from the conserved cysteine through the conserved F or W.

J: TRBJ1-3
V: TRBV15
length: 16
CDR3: CATSRVEQGSGNTIYF

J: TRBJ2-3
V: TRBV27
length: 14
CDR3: CASGPLGGTDTQYF

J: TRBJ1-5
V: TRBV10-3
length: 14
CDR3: CAISDGDGNQPQHF

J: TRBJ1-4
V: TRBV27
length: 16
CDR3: CASSNMYGATNEKLFF

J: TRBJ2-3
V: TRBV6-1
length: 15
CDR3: CASSEGTALSDTQYF

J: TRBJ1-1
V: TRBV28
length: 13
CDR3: CASSSTTHRGAFF

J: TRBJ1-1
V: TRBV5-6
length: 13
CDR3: CASSPGVNTEAFF

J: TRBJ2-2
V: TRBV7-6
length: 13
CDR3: CASSLSGTGELFF

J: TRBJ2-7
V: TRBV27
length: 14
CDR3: CASSLKILGDEQYF

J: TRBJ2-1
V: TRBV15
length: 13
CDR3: CAAGRKVVNEQFF

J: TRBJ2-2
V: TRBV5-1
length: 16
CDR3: CASSSETGGRTGELFF

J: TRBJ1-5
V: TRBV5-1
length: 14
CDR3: CASSLVHSNQPQHF

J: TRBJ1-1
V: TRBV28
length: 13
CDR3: CASRTSGFTEAFF

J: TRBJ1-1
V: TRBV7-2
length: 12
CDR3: CASSLGGLEAFF

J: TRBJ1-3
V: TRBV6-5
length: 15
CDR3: CASSPSFDRKDTIYF

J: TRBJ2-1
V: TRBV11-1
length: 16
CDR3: CASRPPGTAMYNEQFF

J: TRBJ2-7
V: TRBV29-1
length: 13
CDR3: CSVSDRTAYEQYF

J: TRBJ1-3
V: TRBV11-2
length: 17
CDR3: CASSLRAQGYSGNTIYF

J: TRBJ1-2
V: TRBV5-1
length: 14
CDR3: CASSLGDWSYGYTF

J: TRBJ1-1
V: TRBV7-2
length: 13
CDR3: CASSLLLENEAFF

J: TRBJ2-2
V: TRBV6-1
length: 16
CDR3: CASSEARQGRTGELFF

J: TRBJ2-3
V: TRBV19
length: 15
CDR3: CASSGTGPSTDTQYF

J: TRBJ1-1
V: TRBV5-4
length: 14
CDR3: CASNLGQGSPEAFF

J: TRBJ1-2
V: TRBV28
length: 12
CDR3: CASRTAGGGYTF

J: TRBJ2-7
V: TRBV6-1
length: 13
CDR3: CASSETGVYEQYF

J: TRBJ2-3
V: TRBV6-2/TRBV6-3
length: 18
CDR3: CASSYPTRTRTSTDTQYF

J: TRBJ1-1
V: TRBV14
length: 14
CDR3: CASSRAGSATEAFF

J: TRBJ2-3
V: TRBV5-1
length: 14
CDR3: CASSGGTGADTQYF

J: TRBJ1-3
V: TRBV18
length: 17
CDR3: CASSPTGQGVFGNTIYF

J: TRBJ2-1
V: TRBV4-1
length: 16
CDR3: CASSQEVSGRVYEQFF

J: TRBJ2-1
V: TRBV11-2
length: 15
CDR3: CASSLGTTLYNEQFF

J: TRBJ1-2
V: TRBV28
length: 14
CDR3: CASRSGQPFGGYTF

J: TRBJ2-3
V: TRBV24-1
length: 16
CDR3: CATSDPTGIIMDTQYF

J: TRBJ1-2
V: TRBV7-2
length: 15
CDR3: CASSLGQGTNYGYTF

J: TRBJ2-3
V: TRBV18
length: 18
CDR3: CASSLGGLAGGPTDTQYF

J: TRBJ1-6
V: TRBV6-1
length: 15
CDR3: CASSEAGGGTSPLHF

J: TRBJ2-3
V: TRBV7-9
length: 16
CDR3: CASSLVPGGKADTQYF

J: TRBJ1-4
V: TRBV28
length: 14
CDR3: CASSPGGGWEKLFF

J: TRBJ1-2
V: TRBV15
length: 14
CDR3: CATSRVGGNYGYTF

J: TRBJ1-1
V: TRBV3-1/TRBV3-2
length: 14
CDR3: CASSQGQGATEAFF

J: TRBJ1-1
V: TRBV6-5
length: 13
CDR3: CASRKQVNTEAFF

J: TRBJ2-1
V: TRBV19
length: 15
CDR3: CASSIGVNSYNEQFF

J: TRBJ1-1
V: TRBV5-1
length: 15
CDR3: CASSWGQGGNTEAFF

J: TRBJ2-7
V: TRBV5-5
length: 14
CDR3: CASSLQASSDEQYF